This T cell receptor beta chain was recovered during a study of cytomegalovirus exposure and HLA in healthy donors. This clone was detected once. What it recognizes is unknown. 60 Vbeta and 13 Jbeta primers were used in PCR. Sequencing was performed with immunoSEQ multiplex PCR; in TCRdb, only in-frame clones are kept and a portion is missing. The sample shows approximately 180,000 clones, 80% to 85% of them seen only once. Study outcomes and limitations: As a later analysis revealed, most CMV-associated TCR beta chains appeared HLA-restricted. Later analysis found that TCR beta chains associated with HLA were more clonally expanded than other, equally common chains.

The CDR3 totals 17 residues. Trimming removed 0 bases from V and 7 bases from J, with 19 bases in between. Per the germline V gene, CDR1 is GTSNPN and CDR2 is SVGIG (reference sequence). Sequencing input: PBMCs. V usage is TRBV30 and J usage is TRBJ1-6; maybe TRBD1 (6 bases). This clonotype originated in a middle-aged woman in good health and CMV-seronegative. CDR3 DNA: TGTGCCTGGAGTGTAACTCGGTGGGGGCAGGTAAATTCACCCCTCCACTTT. Its protein product is CAWSVTRWGQVNSPLHF.